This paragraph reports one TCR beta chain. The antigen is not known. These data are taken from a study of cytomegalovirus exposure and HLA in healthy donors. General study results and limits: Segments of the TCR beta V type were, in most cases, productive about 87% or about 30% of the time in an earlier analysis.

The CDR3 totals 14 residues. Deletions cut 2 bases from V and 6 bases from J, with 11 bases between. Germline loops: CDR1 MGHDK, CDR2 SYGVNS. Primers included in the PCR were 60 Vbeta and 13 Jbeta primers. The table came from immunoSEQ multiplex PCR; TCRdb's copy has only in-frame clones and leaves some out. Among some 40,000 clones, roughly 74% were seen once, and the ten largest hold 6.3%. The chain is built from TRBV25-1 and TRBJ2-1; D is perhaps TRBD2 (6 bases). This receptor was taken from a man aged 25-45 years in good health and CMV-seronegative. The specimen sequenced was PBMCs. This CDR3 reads CASSEGGISNEQFF. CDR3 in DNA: TGTGCCAGCAGTGAAGGGGGGATTTCCAATGAGCAGTTCTTC. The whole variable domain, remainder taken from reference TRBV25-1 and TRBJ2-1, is EADIYQTPRYLVIGTGKKITLECSQTMGHDKMYWYQQDPGMELHLIHYSYGVNSTEKGDLSSESTVSRIRTEHFPLTLESARPSHTSQYLCASSEGGISNEQFFGPGTRLTVL.